One T cell receptor beta chain is described in this entry. This sample is part of a study of early stage breast cancer tumors. Blood replicates held 0.5 ug DNA, tumor or normal breast about 1.5 ug, two each. The assay was immunoSEQ multiplex PCR, and TCRdb's table has in-frame clones only and misses some. Of about 38,000 clones in the sample, 74% were seen once. Per the germline V gene, CDR1 is KGHSH and CDR2 is LQKENI. The V end lost 3 bases, the J end lost 8 bases, and 16 bases lay between the germline ends. The CDR3 consists of 14 residues. This receptor was obtained from a person aged 55 to 75 with breast cancer. V usage is TRBV18 and J usage is TRBJ1-2, with D tentatively TRBD1 (6 bases). The sequencing sample was made of blood. The CDR3 sequence is CASSPNRQEDGYTF. For the CDR3, the DNA is TGTGCCAGCTCACCGAATCGACAGGAAGACGGCTACACCTTC.